These 17 T cell receptor beta chains were all obtained from the same sample, sequenced in a study of graft-versus-host responses after intestinal transplantation. These receptors have no identified antigens. The method was immunoSEQ multiplex PCR; TCRdb's version includes in-frame clones alone and lacks a portion of them. The sample lists around 99,000 clones, around 93% seen once, with 2% to 2.5% in the top ten. Specimen: unstimulated CD8+ T cells sorted from spleen or lymph node cells, collected before intestinal transplant. The receptors stem from a human donor who received an intestinal transplant.

This chain uses TRBV19 with TRBJ2-3, with D maybe TRBD2 (5 bases). This CDR3 has 13 residues. Between the trimmed V and J ends, which lost 8 bases and 0 bases, there was a span of 9 bases. Germline V gene sequence: CDR1 LNHDA, CDR2 SQIVND (reference sequence). The CDR3 is CASEGTSTDTQYF. The CDR3, as DNA: TGTGCCAGTGAGGGAACCAGCACAGATACGCAGTATTTT.

The table lists this clone with a count of one. The V gene is TRBV7-2, the J gene TRBJ1-2; D is perhaps TRBD1 (6 bases). Germline V gene sequence: CDR1 SGHTA, CDR2 FQGNSA. Between the trimmed V and J ends, which lost 2 bases and 7 bases, there was a span of 11 bases. The CDR3 consists of 13 residues. The CDR3 spells CASSLRGTGGYTF. The DNA for the CDR3 is TGTGCCAGCAGCTTAAGGGGGACGGGTGGCTACACCTTC. Variable domain in full (rest from reference TRBV7-2 and TRBJ1-2): GAGVSQSPSNKVTEKGKDVELRCDPISGHTALYWYRQSLGQGLEFLIYFQGNSAPDKSGLPSDRFSAERTGGSVSTLTIQRTQQEDSAVYLCASSLRGTGGYTFGSGTRLTVV.

The chain employs TRBV18 and TRBJ2-7, with a weak D call TRBD1 (5 bases). The CDR3 extends over 13 amino acids. Germline CDR1 KGHSH, CDR2 LQKENI. Deletions cut 3 bases from V and 3 bases from J, with 9 bases between. As DNA, the CDR3 is TGTGCCAGCTCACCCGACAGAAACTACGAGCAGTACTTC. Translated: CASSPDRNYEQYF.

The V and J genes are TRBV27 and TRBJ1-2; TRBD1 matches 10 bases. Germline V CDR1 and CDR2: MNHEY, SMNVEV (reference sequence). CDR3 length: 16 amino acids. J lost 4 bases, V lost 6 bases, and 11 bases had no gene match. The CDR3 region has the DNA TGTGCCAGCAGCCAGACCGGGACAGGGGTTCCCTATGGCTACACCTTC. Its translation is CASSQTGTGVPYGYTF.

This clone was seen a single time. The chain carries TRBV7-6 and TRBJ2-3, with 9 bases matching TRBD2. V shed 1 base and J 2 bases; nucleotides not matched to a gene: 7. Germline-derived CDR1 and CDR2 are SGHVS and FNYEAQ. The length of the CDR3 is 17 residues. CDR3 sequence: CASSLEIAGAYTDTQYF. Here the CDR3 DNA reads TGTGCCAGCAGCTTAGAGATAGCGGGGGCATACACAGATACGCAGTATTTT.

The chain uses TRBV11-1 and TRBJ1-1; D not certain. Germline V gives CDR1 SGHAT, CDR2 FQDESV (reference sequence). V was shortened by 5 bases and J by 1 base, with 8 bases between the two germline ends. This CDR3 contains 13 residues. CDR3 residues: CASSLGTNTEAFF. Here the CDR3 DNA reads TGTGCCAGCAGCCTGGGCACGAACACTGAAGCTTTCTTT.

The rearrangement links TRBV6-6 to TRBJ1-1; D remains ambiguous. V shed 0 bases and J shed 4 bases, with 9 bases lying between them. CDR1 is MNHNY, CDR2 SVGAGI, per germline (reference sequence). This CDR3 is 14 amino acids long. This chain's CDR3 is CASSYSFAVTEAFF. DNA for the CDR3: TGTGCCAGCAGTTACTCGTTCGCGGTCACTGAAGCTTTCTTT.

The chain recombines TRBV7-9 with TRBJ2-7; TRBD1 might be the D (6 bases). The germline gives CDR1 SEHNR, CDR2 FQNEAQ (reference sequence). This CDR3 has 16 residues. Trimming stripped 1 base from V and 1 base from J, with 14 bases between. CDR3 amino acids: CASSLESGGLSYEQYF. DNA for the CDR3: TGTGCCAGCAGCTTAGAAAGTGGGGGCCTGTCCTACGAGCAGTACTTC. Drawing the rest from reference TRBV7-9 and TRBJ2-7, the complete variable domain is DTGVSQNPRHKITKRGQNVTFRCDPISEHNRLYWYRQTLGQGPEFLTYFQNEAQLEKSRLLSDRFSAERPKGSFSTLEIQRTEQGDSAMYLCASSLESGGLSYEQYFGPGTRLTVT.

The V call is TRBV4-1, the J call TRBJ2-3; 16 bases map to TRBD2. Germline V lookup: CDR1 MGHRA, CDR2 YSYEKL. The CDR3 spans 17 residues. V shed 8 bases, J shed 1 base, and the junction held 6 bases outside the gene matches. CDR3 nucleotide sequence: TGCGCCAGCCAGGGACTAGCGGGGGGGCGGGGCACAGATACGCAGTATTTT. Its protein is CASQGLAGGRGTDTQYF.

CDR3 DNA: TGCAGCGTTGGAGGGTCAGAAGGGTACAGTGAAAAACTGTTTTTT. The encoded protein is CSVGGSEGYSEKLFF. This rearrangement joins TRBV29-1 to TRBJ1-4; D is undetermined. Germline assignment: CDR1 SQVTM and CDR2 ANQGSEA. The length of the CDR3 is 15 residues. V was shortened by 4 bases and J by 7 bases, with 19 bases between the two germline ends.

The chain recombines TRBV27 with TRBJ1-5, with D hard to call. The germline V gene has CDR1 MNHEY and CDR2 SMNVEV (reference sequence). CDR3 length equals 14 residues. V lost 3 bases, J lost 6 bases, and 12 bases lay in between. The CDR3 DNA reads TGTGCCAGCAGTTTTTCGGGTATCAGTCAGCCCCAGCATTTT. Its translation is CASSFSGISQPQHF.

In its sample, this clone was seen once. The V call is TRBV9, the J call TRBJ1-3; D not resolved. This CDR3 comprises 13 residues. Germline V lookup: CDR1 SGDLS, CDR2 YYNGEE. V was trimmed by 1 base and J by 4 bases, leaving 6 bases between them. In DNA, the CDR3 is TGTGCCAGCAGCGTATCGGGGGGAAACACCATATATTTT. It codes for CASSVSGGNTIYF.

The rearrangement uses TRBV11-2 and TRBJ1-1; D is unclear. Germline CDR1 SGHAT, CDR2 FQNNGV. V was clipped by 4 bases and J by 10 bases, with 13 bases between them. This CDR3 is 12 amino acids long. This CDR3 reads CASSSETVGAFF. CDR3 in DNA: TGTGCCAGCAGCTCTGAAACAGTGGGAGCTTTCTTT. Complete variable domain (other parts from reference TRBV11-2 and TRBJ1-1): EAGVAQSPRYKIIEKRQSVAFWCNPISGHATLYWYQQILGQGPKLLIQFQNNGVVDDSQLPKDRFSAERLKGVDSTLKIQPAKLEDSAVYLCASSSETVGAFFGQGTRLTVV.

The chain carries TRBV19 and TRBJ2-2; TRBD2 aligns across 9 bases. Unmatched junction bases numbered 9, after V lost 6 bases and J lost 4 bases. The germline gives CDR1 LNHDA, CDR2 SQIVND (reference sequence). The CDR3 extends over 16 amino acids. CDR3 loop: CASSPGGLAFTGELFF. In DNA, the CDR3 is TGTGCCAGTAGCCCCGGGGGACTAGCCTTCACCGGGGAGCTGTTTTTT. The whole variable domain, filled in from reference TRBV19 and TRBJ2-2, reads DGGITQSPKYLFRKEGQNVTLSCEQNLNHDAMYWYRQDPGQGLRLIYYSQIVNDFQKGDIAEGYSVSREKKESFPLTVTSAQKNPTAFYLCASSPGGLAFTGELFFGEGSRLTVL.

This clone was recorded once. The sample has other DNA sequences that encode this CDR3 too. CDR3 DNA sequence: TGCGCCAGCAGCCAAGATAGGGGTTCCTACGAGCAGTACTTC. Amino acids: CASSQDRGSYEQYF. The chain is built from TRBV4-3 and TRBJ2-7, with D tentatively TRBD1 (5 bases). V lost 0 bases and J lost 1, with 7 bases in between. Germline V gives CDR1 LGHNA, CDR2 YSLEER. CDR3 length: 14 residues.

The rearrangement links TRBV11-2 to TRBJ1-3, with TRBD1 matching over 10 bases. This CDR3 contains 17 residues. Germline loops: CDR1 SGHAT, CDR2 FQNNGV. Trimming cost V 2 bases and J 0 bases; bases outside gene matches: 4. CDR3 residues: CASSLPGTGDSGNTIYF. CDR3 nucleotides: TGTGCCAGCAGCTTACCGGGGACAGGGGACTCTGGAAACACCATATATTTT. Combining the CDR3 with reference TRBV11-2 and TRBJ1-3 gives the whole variable domain EAGVAQSPRYKIIEKRQSVAFWCNPISGHATLYWYQQILGQGPKLLIQFQNNGVVDDSQLPKDRFSAERLKGVDSTLKIQPAKLEDSAVYLCASSLPGTGDSGNTIYFGEGSWLTVV.

This clone was recorded once. V and J are TRBV27 and TRBJ2-5; the D gene is possibly TRBD2 (6 bases). This CDR3 is built from 15 residues. Looked up from germline, CDR1 is MNHEY and CDR2 is SMNVEV (reference sequence). Trimming took off 6 bases at V and 5 bases at J, with 19 bases between the two ends. The CDR3 DNA reads TGTGCCAGCAGCCGGACTGGGGGGATGGCCGAGACCCAGTACTTC. Residues: CASSRTGGMAETQYF.